This TCR beta chain was captured by sequencing in a study of blood T cell repertoires in COVID-19. Original handling: Amplified reference gene primers provided the basis for estimating nucleated cell counts. Assay: immunoSEQ multiplex PCR; the TCRdb copy retains only in-frame clones and omits some. The V and J calls and clone size are taken from that table; D and trimming were inferred from the DNA. Seen here are 150,000 to 200,000 clones, about nine tenths observed once, and the top ten hold roughly 24%. The sequence came from a man aged 55 to 70 with acute or convalescent COVID-19. The sample was peripheral blood.

The CDR3, as DNA: TGTGCCAGCTCACCACCGACAGGATGGGAGACCCAGTACTTC. It codes for CASSPPTGWETQYF. The chain carries TRBV18 and TRBJ2-5, with D perhaps TRBD1 (6 bases). V lost 0 bases and J lost 5, with 10 bases in between. The CDR3 has 14 amino acids. Germline V CDR1 and CDR2: KGHSH, LQKENI.